This T cell receptor (beta chain) was recorded in a study of T cell responses to AZD1222 COVID-19 vaccine. About this clone: Its cognate antigen is unknown.

The data were produced by immunoSEQ multiplex PCR, yet TCRdb's version contains in-frame clones alone and is incomplete. This table holds some 130,000 clones, 92% found once. The trim removed 3 bases at V and 4 bases at J, leaving 12 bases unmatched. This CDR3 has 17 amino acids. CDR1 LGHDT and CDR2 YNNKEL come from the germline V gene (reference sequence). Broader study findings: Repertoire sampling occurred only after the peak T cell response.

The sequencing used peripheral blood, collected on day 0 of AZD1222 vaccination. The origin of this receptor is an adult in good health. The chain couples TRBV3-1 (or the pseudogene TRBV3-2) to TRBJ2-7; TRBD2 matches at 10 bases. CDR3 nucleotide sequence: TGTGCCAGCAGCCAGGCAGGGGCAGCGGGAGGGCCTTACGAGCAGTACTTC. This codes for CASSQAGAAGGPYEQYF.